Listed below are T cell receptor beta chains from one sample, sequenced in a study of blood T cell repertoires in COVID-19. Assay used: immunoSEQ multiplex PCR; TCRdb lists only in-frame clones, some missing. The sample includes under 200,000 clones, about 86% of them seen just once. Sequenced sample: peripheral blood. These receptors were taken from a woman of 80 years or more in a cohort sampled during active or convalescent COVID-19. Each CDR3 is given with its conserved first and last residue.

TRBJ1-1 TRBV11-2 CASSRFGGTNTEAFF
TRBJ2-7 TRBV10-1 CASSDFQGGYEQYF
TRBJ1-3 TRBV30 CAWTVDSQFGNTIYF
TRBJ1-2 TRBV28 CASSFGGRGYTF
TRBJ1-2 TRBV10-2 CASSEEVGRGYYGYTF
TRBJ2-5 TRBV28 CASSFGRGLTQYF
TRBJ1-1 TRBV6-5 CASRFGMNTEAFF
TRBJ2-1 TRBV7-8 CASSLSRGKYNEQFF
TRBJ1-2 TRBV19 CASSLSIGQGPSNYGYTF
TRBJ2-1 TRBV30 CAWNGNVGIGQFF
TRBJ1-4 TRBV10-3 CAISEGTTNEKLFF
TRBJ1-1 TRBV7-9 CASSSVWTEAFF
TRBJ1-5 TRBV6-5 CASSPHVGNQPQHF
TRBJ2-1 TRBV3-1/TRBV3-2 CASSQGSGTAFYSYNEQFF
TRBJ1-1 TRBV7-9 CASSLGAGGTEAFF
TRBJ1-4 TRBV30 CAWSGTFRDEKLFF
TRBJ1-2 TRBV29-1 CSTRQVGGYTF
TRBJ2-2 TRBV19 CATIRVVTGELFF
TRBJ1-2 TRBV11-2 CASSLSQANYGYTF
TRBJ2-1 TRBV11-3 CASSIGTLEAEQFF
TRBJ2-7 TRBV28 CASIEPGGGNEQYF
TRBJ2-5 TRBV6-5 CASSSGRAGETQYF
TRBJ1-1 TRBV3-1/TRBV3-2 CASSPRGGVADTEAFF